This T cell receptor (beta chain) stems from a study of regulatory T cells in long-lasting Graves disease. Researchers made TCR beta libraries by using iRepertoire HTBI primers and running Arm-PCR on CDR3 regions. One entry per CDR3 protein, called by TCRdb with MiXCR from the multiplex PCR reads. The top ten clones hold approximately 21% of a sample with 300,000 to 400,000 distinct CDR3 sequences, around a sixth of them seen once. The CDR3 runs to 12 residues. Germline CDR1 reads SEHNR; CDR2 reads FQNEAQ (reference sequence). Trimming removed 1 base at V and 10 bases at J, with 10 bases between. Described time point: newly diagnosed GD, antithyroid drugs for less than 3 months. With RNA extracted from PBMCs as input, the TCR library was made. This clonotype has a count of ten or more. Its antigen is currently unknown. Study-level results: Accuracy may have been reduced by the small sample size.

The sequence derives from a female donor with Graves disease. V is TRBV7-9 and J is TRBJ1-1; no clear D gene. This material consisted of peripheral blood mononuclear cells (PBMCs), taken at new diagnosis, from a patient treated with antithyroid drugs. CDR3 amino acids: CASSLEARGAFF. In DNA form, the CDR3 reads TGTGCCAGCAGCTTAGAGGCAAGAGGAGCTTTCTTT.